Each of the 2 T cell receptor beta chains below was sequenced from the same sample in a study of cytomegalovirus exposure and HLA in healthy donors. Use of 60 Vbeta and 13 Jbeta primers characterized the PCR. Only in-frame clones appear in the TCRdb table, and some are missing; sequencing was by immunoSEQ multiplex PCR. The sample yields about 140,000 clones, roughly 77% seen once. Sequencing input: PBMCs. These receptors were obtained from a male donor in good health and CMV-seronegative.

This clone was seen a single time. At one end the junction does not follow the germline gene, possibly because of a read error. This chain uses TRBV19 with TRBJ2-1; possible D gene TRBD1, 6 bases. The CDR3 sequence is 12 residues long. CDR1 is LNHDA and CDR2 is SQIVND in the germline V gene (reference sequence). CDR3 sequence reads: CASSIDIRGRVF. In DNA form, the CDR3 reads TGTGCCAGTAGTATAGATATCAGGGGACGGGTCTTC.

The DNA of the CDR3 is TGTGCCAGCAGGAGAGGGACAGAAAGTATTGGCTACACCTTC. It encodes CASRRGTESIGYTF. The chain combines TRBV7-9 with TRBJ1-2; 7 nucleotides agree with TRBD1. Germline trimming cut 6 bases from V and 7 bases from J; bases unmatched to any gene: 11. The CDR3 consists of 14 residues. Germline V gene data show CDR1 as SEHNR and CDR2 as FQNEAQ (reference sequence).